This T cell receptor (beta chain) is from a study of regulatory T cells in long-lasting Graves disease (dated by TCRdb to 2020 to 2022). For the study in its entirety: Antithyroid drugs had been taken for less than 3 months by newly diagnosed Graves' disease patients. The study was conducted in China and was registered as a clinical trial. Patients with persistent Graves' disease were compared with patients with newly diagnosed Graves' disease using TCR sequencing and RNA sequencing of peripheral blood. A total of roughly 33 samples underwent TCR sequencing: about 13 from persistent and about 20 from newly diagnosed Graves' disease patients. The research as a whole found: As a limitation, the authors acknowledged that the small sample size may reduce accuracy. Sequencing and analysis were restricted to the TCR beta chain. Only peripheral blood was studied, because thyroid tissue, the primary lesion, was inaccessible. More public clonotypes were shared among persistent patients (around 2,600) than among newly diagnosed patients (966). TRBV28, TRBJ1-2 and TRBJ2-5 were preferentially used in persistent disease, while TRBV20-1 and TRBJ2-1 were favored in newly diagnosed disease. Compared with newly diagnosed patients, persistent Graves' disease patients had lower TCR Shannon entropy and fewer highly expanded clones, which suggests clonal expansion.

Library construction relied on multiplex PCR. The sequencer was an Illumina HiSeq 4000. TCR beta libraries were built with iRepertoire HTBI primers and Arm-PCR amplification of CDR3 regions. Gel purification was performed on PCR products prior to sequencing. The paper's data handling went like this. Gene usage analysis of CDR3 amino acid clonotypes relied on the roughly 60 TRBV and over 13 TRBJ segments identified across samples. Filtered high-quality paired reads were merged into contigs using COPE and FqMerger. BLAST was used to align contigs to IMGT TRBV, TRBD and TRBJ reference genes, and CDR3 was defined according to IMGT. Any clonotype with a frequency above 0.1% was classified as a highly expanded clone. Repertoire diversity was measured by Shannon entropy, and V-J evenness by the Gini coefficient. Public clonotypes were defined as clonotypes shared by more than one individual. TCRdb took the public reads, trimmed them with fastp at Q25, ran MiXCR for clone calling and kept in-frame beta chains. Each record represents a unique CDR3 protein, reported with the most common genes and DNA among its rows. These V and J calls rely on TCRdb rather than the paper's analysis. This sample gives about 440,000 distinct CDR3 sequences in total; roughly 15% of them show up just once. In total, the top ten clones hold about a quarter of the sample.

According to the study, the label for this sample's time point signals: newly diagnosed GD, antithyroid drugs for less than 3 months. RNA was extracted from PBMCs in TRIzol for both TCR sequencing and RNA sequencing. The diagnosis of Graves' disease followed American Thyroid Association guidelines. Patients for the study were recruited at an endocrinology department in Xi'an, China. From each patient, about 9 milliliters of peripheral blood was collected into an EDTA anticoagulant tube. Ficoll Paque Plus density gradient separation was used to isolate PBMCs, and no further T cell sorting was done. An Agilent 2100 Bioanalyzer and agarose gel were used to check RNA quality, and a NanoDrop 2000 was used to measure RNA concentration. Via the germline V gene, CDR1 is KGHDR and CDR2 SFDVKD. The germline V end is reduced by 5 bases and the J end by 6 bases; junction bases left unmatched: 4. Including the terminal cysteine and phenylalanine, the CDR3 comprises 15 residues. Only the CDR3 portion is preserved as DNA: 45 bases, with reading frame beginning at the first base.

Worth noting for this clonotype: This receptor's antigen is unknown. Qualities for individual bases were not recorded, and no much larger clone is one base off.

These sequences were also reported in another study, on T cells in Graves' hyperthyroidism and ophthalmopathy. The second study's authors report: A patient counted as having stable Graves' hyperthyroidism if no progression to ophthalmopathy occurred over 18 months of follow-up. Hyperthyroidism patients were aged 18 to 65 years and newly diagnosed, with disease duration of less than 2 months. Any patient with an uncontrolled infection, another autoimmune disease, pregnancy or lactation was excluded. Clinical symptoms, serum thyroxine and TRAb, thyroid ultrasound, and orbital computed tomography formed the basis for the diagnoses. The TCR CDR3 was subjected to a first round of RT-PCR using the HTBI primer set and the Qiagen OneStep RT-PCR kit. Most expanded thyroid clonotypes (frequency above 0.001) were also detected in blood, suggesting blood repertoires may reflect thyroid immune responses. A 13 V-J signature model separated ophthalmopathy from stable hyperthyroidism, with approximately 87% sensitivity and about 81% specificity in cross-validation and 80%/75% in testing. During validation, the model predicted progression to ophthalmopathy a median of roughly 7.1 months ahead of onset, with around 65% sensitivity and around 73% specificity. To identify distinguishing TCR V-J signatures, a discovery cohort of some 99 patients was used, comprising 40 to 45 with Graves' ophthalmopathy and around 57 with stable Graves' hyperthyroidism. Prospective prediction of ophthalmopathy was tested in an independent validation cohort consisting of fewer than 20 hyperthyroidism patients and more than 15 patients who later progressed to ophthalmopathy. For training and testing, the 100 or so patients in the discovery cohort were randomly divided in a 7:3 ratio. The study also compared thyroid tissue and blood T-cell repertoires from about 6 Graves' hyperthyroidism patients. After blood sampling, hyperthyroidism patients were treated with methimazole at a starting dose of 30 mg daily, and ophthalmopathy patients were treated with high-dose intravenous methylprednisolone. The libraries were constructed in a second round of multiplex PCR and then size-selected and purified. Libraries were sequenced paired-end with 100 bp reads on an Illumina HiSeq2000. SOAPnuke was used to process the raw data, throwing out any read that contained adapters or uncalled bases, had a mean Phred below 15, or lacked an exact constant-primer or identifier match. COPE v1.2.5 was used to merge the high-quality paired reads, and each unique nucleotide sequence was defined as a clonotype. Clonotypes were aligned to IMGT TRBV, TRBD and TRBJ reference segments using MiTCR v1.1. Only V-J combinations with frequency above 0.0001, covering 99% to 99.2% of repertoires, were analysed. The TCS score was defined as the ratio of F50 (clonal expansion) to E x V (chaos), calculated using BLOSUM62-based TCRdist between CDR3 peptides within each V-J. Welch's t-statistics and random forest reduced 500 to 550 V-J features to around 14, which were used in a naive Bayes classifier (R e1071). Sample size was not statistically predetermined, and blinding of investigators to group allocation was not performed. The paper describes TCR Vbeta CDR3 sequencing of around 130 peripheral blood samples, made up of some 42 ophthalmopathy patients, roughly 75 hyperthyroidism patients and roughly 17 progressor patients.

This receptor was taken from a woman between 18 and 29 years old with Graves disease. Donor details come from another sample of the same person, matched by shared clones. In this chain, TRBV24-1 is recombined with TRBJ2-1; 12 bases in between match TRBD2. The sample was peripheral blood mononuclear cells (PBMCs), taken at new diagnosis, from a patient treated with antithyroid drugs. Read as DNA, the sequence is TGTGCCACCAGTGGACTAGCGGGAGCCAGCAATGAGCAGTTCTTC. Its translation reads: CATSGLAGASNEQFF.